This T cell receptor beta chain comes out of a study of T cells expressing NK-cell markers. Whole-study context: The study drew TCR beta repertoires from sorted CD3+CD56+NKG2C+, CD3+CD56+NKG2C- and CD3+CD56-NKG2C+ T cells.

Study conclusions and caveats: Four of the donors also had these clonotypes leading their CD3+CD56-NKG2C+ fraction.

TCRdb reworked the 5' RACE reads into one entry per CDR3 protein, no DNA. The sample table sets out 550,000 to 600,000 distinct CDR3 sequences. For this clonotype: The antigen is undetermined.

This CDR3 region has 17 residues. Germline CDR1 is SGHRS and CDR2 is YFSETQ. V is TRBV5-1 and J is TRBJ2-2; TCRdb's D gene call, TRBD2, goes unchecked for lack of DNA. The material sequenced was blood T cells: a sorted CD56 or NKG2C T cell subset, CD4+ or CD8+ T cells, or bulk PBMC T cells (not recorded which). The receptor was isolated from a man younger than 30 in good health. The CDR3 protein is CASSLFPSGSTTGELFF. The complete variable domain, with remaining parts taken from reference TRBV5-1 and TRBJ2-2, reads KAGVTQTPRYLIKTRGQQVTLSCSPISGHRSVSWYQQTPGQGLQFLFEYFSETQRNKGNFPGRFSGRQFSNSRSEMNVSTLELGDSALYLCASSLFPSGSTTGELFFGEGSRLTVL.